This TCR beta chain was sequenced in a study of beta chain features in type 1 diabetes (dated 2018 in TCRdb). Describing the broader study: Patients and healthy donors did not differ in mean age, gender distribution, total cell number or subset yield. Across all samples, some 110,000,000 sorted cells were examined, and cell number per subset correlated strongly with RNA yield. In the study, recently diagnosed type 1 diabetes patients and matched healthy donors were compared on the TCRB repertoires of their sorted circulating CD4+ T cell subsets. Whereas all 28 donors provided naive and central memory subsets, regulatory and stem cell-like memory subsets were isolated from just 8 patients and roughly 8 healthy donors.

As to this clone: Its binding antigen is unknown. No qualities accompany the bases; no much larger clone lies one base away.

The entire isolated RNA was reverse transcribed using the High Capacity cDNA Reverse Transcription Kit, and thus expressed TCRB transcripts were sequenced. Stem cell-like memory T cell samples underwent survey-depth immunoSEQ sequencing, averaging roughly 1 million total reads per sample. Sorted cells were lysed in RLT buffer and RNA was extracted with DNase-treated RNeasy Micro or Mini kits, depending on cell number. To prevent cross-contamination, each cell subset was processed individually, whereas patient and healthy donor samples were processed jointly. TCRB sequences were amplified from cDNA with the immunoSEQ multiplex PCR, producing 87-bp fragments spanning the CDR3 region. The amplicons were sequenced using the Illumina HiSeq platform. The authors' analysis ran thus. PCR bias was computationally corrected using synthetic template baselines, reads within Hamming distance 2 were collapsed, and singletons that could not be merged were discarded. By aligning reads against IMGT, V, D and J genes, CDR3 length, and insertions or deletions at six rearrangement sites were assigned. Within each subset, clonotype counts were normalized to sorted cell number, and only after that were true diversity and Gini coefficients computed with the tcR R package. Repertoire sharing was quantified using the overlap coefficient calculated on TCRB nucleotide sequences. TCRdb provides this immuneACCESS table in a form limited to in-frame rearrangements. Some clones are lacking; in checked studies, under half of them reflect an unresolved V gene, and why the rest are absent is not known. Clonal size and the V and J genes are those of that table, whereas D and trimming came from the DNA. The sample records fewer than 70,000 clones, under 75% of which are singletons. The ten largest clones represent around 0.29% of the sample.

Overall study results and their limits: Fewer insertions and more nucleotide deletions at VDJ recombination sites were observed in patients with type 1 diabetes, implying thymic rearrangement abnormalities. Because cDNA rather than genomic DNA was sequenced, highly expressing activated cells could have been over-represented, although no difference in activation and CD3 levels was found between groups. PCR may preferentially amplify shorter templates, but because patient and control samples were amplified and corrected together, any resulting skew would affect both groups equally. A moderate but significant shortening of TCRB CDR3 length was observed in type 1 diabetes patients in all four CD4+ subsets. Naive, central memory and regulatory TCRB repertoires appeared to be more alike among patients than among healthy donors. Only small numbers of individuals were included in the HLA sub-analyses, which left unresolved whether HLA type had any influence on TCRB rearrangement.

The germline V gene (reference sequence) supplies CDR1 MNHEY and CDR2 SMNVEV. From its cysteine to its phenylalanine, the CDR3 spans 15 amino acids. Only CDR3 DNA is held: 45 bases, read in frame from base 1. A single peripheral blood draw of about 116 mL on average was collected from each donor into heparinised tubes. A BD FACSAria II and a panel including CD45RO, CCR7, CD25, CD127, CD95 and CD27 were used to sort naive, central memory, regulatory and stem cell-like memory CD4+ T cells. All sorted populations exceeded 98% purity. PBMCs were isolated immediately by Lymphoprep density gradient centrifugation and stained directly without culture. So that batch effects would be minimized, each experiment stained and sorted samples in pairs, pairing one healthy donor with one patient.

The sequence came from a woman aged 25 to 39 with type 1 diabetes. Material for sequencing was stem cell memory CD4+ T cells from blood. The cell subset or site label, read with the paper, signifies: stem cell-like memory CD4+ T cells. The chain uses TRBV27 and TRBJ1-1; the D region possibly corresponds to TRBD1 (6 bases align). The DNA is TGTGCACACCAGATAACCGGGACACCGAACACTGAAGCTTTCTTT. Its protein reads: CAHQITGTPNTEAFF.